Listed here is a single T cell receptor beta chain. The sample is drawn from a study of shared clonotypes between healthy human individuals. Looking at the study overall: With ages of 18 to 49, the donors were two women and a few men.

The naive CD8 population came from CD45RO-negative cells selected for CCR7, without terminally differentiated effector memory CD45RA+ cells. Data came from immunoSEQ multiplex PCR; TCRdb stores just in-frame clones and leaves some out. The profile shows about 2.2 million clones, 80% to 95% of them singletons. The CDR3 length is 14 residues. Germline CDR1 reads GTSNPN; CDR2 reads SVGIG (reference sequence). The V and J ends lost 4 bases and 0 bases, in that order; junction bases with no gene match: 4. The sample was naive CD8+ T cells from PBMCs. The sequence was collected from a man aged 18 to 29 in good health. Some clones in this sample may be carry-over from other donors' samples. The rearrangement uses TRBV30 and TRBJ1-1, with TRBD1 identical over 8 bases. The CDR3 loop reads CAWKAGGLNTEAFF. In nucleotides, the CDR3 is TGTGCCTGGAAGGCAGGGGGCCTGAACACTGAAGCTTTCTTT.